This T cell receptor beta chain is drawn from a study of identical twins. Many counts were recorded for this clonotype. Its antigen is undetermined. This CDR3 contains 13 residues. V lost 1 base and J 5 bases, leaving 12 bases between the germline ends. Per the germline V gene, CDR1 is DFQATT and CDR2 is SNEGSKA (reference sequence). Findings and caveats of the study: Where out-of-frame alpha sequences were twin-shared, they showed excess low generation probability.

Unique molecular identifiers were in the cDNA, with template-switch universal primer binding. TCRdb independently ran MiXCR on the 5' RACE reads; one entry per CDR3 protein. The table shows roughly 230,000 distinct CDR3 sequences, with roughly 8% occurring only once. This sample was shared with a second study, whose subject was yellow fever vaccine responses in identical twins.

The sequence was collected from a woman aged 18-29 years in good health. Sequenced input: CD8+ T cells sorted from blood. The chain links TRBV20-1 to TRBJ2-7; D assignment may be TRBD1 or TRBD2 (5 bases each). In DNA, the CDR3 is TGCAGTGCTAGAGGAACTGAGGGGCACGAGCAGTACTTC. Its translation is CSARGTEGHEQYF.